Included here is one T cell receptor beta chain sequence, with context. This specimen comes from a study of blood T cell repertoires in COVID-19. Study details: Whether acute or convalescent, the COVID-19 samples came from the United States, Italy and Spain. Sample material is recorded as cDNA or gDNA derived from T cells, B-cell-depleted T cells, or PBMCs.

Trimming cost V 6 bases and J 7 bases, with 16 bases left between them. Germline CDR1 and CDR2: ENHRY and SYGVKD. The CDR3 totals 13 residues. Original handling: Estimates of nucleated cell counts were drawn from the amplification of reference gene primers. Produced via immunoSEQ multiplex PCR; TCRdb's table is partial and in-frame only. V and J calls and clone size come straight from that table; D and trimming were deduced from the DNA. The table lists 250,000 to 350,000 clones, about four fifths of them singletons. This clonotype was sampled from a human donor with COVID-19, enrolled during active disease. The donor label of this sample is uncertain. The chain joins TRBV10-3 to TRBJ2-7; D is perhaps TRBD1 (6 bases). The material sequenced was peripheral blood. The CDR3, as DNA: TGTGCCATCAGCGGAGGTAACAGGGATGAGCAGTACTTC. Translating it yields CAISGGNRDEQYF.